The clone carrying this TCR beta chain was observed a handful of times. Antigen: not known. The germline gene is not matched at one end of the junction; a read error may be the cause. This record belongs to a study of circulating CD8 cells and anti-PD-1 response in melanoma. Germline V lookup: CDR1 SQVTM, CDR2 ANQGSEA. CDR3 size: 14 residues. General study findings and limits: Under 8% of TRB clonotypes were shared between subsets at M1. DNEG was most diverse; TIGIT repertoires were least diverse. Most experiments lacked replicates.

From live CD3+CD8+TCRalphabeta+ cells, four PD-1 and/or TIGIT subsets were sorted. Using 15 ng of total RNA, TCR libraries were made with the QIAseq Immune Repertoire TCR panel. Each CDR3 protein is one row after TCRdb ran MiXCR on the reads. The repertoire holds about 820 distinct CDR3 sequences, with over 4.5% as singletons. The material sequenced was CD8+ T cells from PBMCs, taken at baseline or after one month of anti-PD-1 therapy (not recorded which). This TCR came from a human donor with melanoma. The rearrangement uses TRBV29-1 and TRBJ2-7, with D perhaps matching TRBD1 (6 bases). CDR3 DNA: TGCGGCGTTGAAGGGGGAACAGTTTCCTACGAGCAGTACTTC. Protein product: CGVEGGTVSYEQYF.